This TCR beta chain was identified in a study of shared clonotypes between healthy human individuals. Across the study: A donor's plate count was three for CD4 naive and three for CD4 memory; CD8 naive had two and CD8 memory one. Whole-study findings and limits: Shared clonotypes across all four donors exceeded non-shared ones in generation probability.

With respect to this clone: Its cognate antigen is unknown.

CDR1 is SGHRS and CDR2 is YFSETQ in the germline V gene. The CDR3 consists of 18 residues. The ends lost 1 base at V and 3 bases at J; junction bases unmatched: 14. Assay used: immunoSEQ multiplex PCR; TCRdb lists only in-frame clones, some missing. The table records hundreds of thousands of clones, 95% to 97% of them present only once. This chain joins TRBV5-1 and TRBJ2-7, with 9 bases identical to TRBD1. The clonotype originates from a woman between 25 and 40 years old in good health. Sequenced: naive CD4+ T cells sorted from blood. Documented subset: CD45RA+ positively selected. CDR3 residues: CASSLPRTPGTGNYEQYF. In DNA, the CDR3 is TGCGCCAGCAGCTTGCCTCGGACGCCAGGGACAGGGAACTACGAGCAGTACTTC.